Each of the 2 T cell receptor beta chains below was sequenced from the same sample in a study of tumor-infiltrating lymphocytes in primary liver carcinoma. From 500 ng of total RNA, TCR beta-specific cDNA was reverse-transcribed using a constant-region primer. Generation of the TCR beta libraries relied on three nested multiplex PCR rounds using slightly modified ARM-PCR. Investigators reported that the first two PCR rounds, at 10 to 11 cycles each, used TRBV1-TRBV30 forward primers with a C-beta reverse primer. TCRdb reprocessed the multiplex PCR reads with MiXCR, giving one entry per CDR3 protein. The table includes under 110,000 distinct CDR3 sequences, under 70% detected once. Without any cell sorting, roughly 20-30 mg of bulk tissue yielded co-extracted RNA and DNA. The sample consisted of liver tumor tissue from sampling region 2. The sample's subset: tumor region T2, inferior pole. The receptor source for this set is a woman in her fifties or sixties with primary liver carcinoma and hepatitis B virus infection.

As for this clonotype: In this CDR3 the conserved last residue, phenylalanine or tryptophan, is missing, so a read error is likely. The chain links TRBV6-1 to TRBJ2-1; 9 positions agree with TRBD2. The CDR3 loop spans 16 amino acids. Germline lookup yields CDR1 MNHNS and CDR2 SASEGT. Written as DNA, the CDR3 is TGTGCCAGCAGTGACCCTAGCGGGACCTCCTACAATGGGCAGTTCTAC. Protein product: CASSDPSGTSYNGQFY.

The chain employs TRBV6-5 and TRBJ2-1; 10 bases match TRBD2. The germline CDR1 and CDR2 sequences are MNHEY and SVGAGI. The V segment lost 6 bases and the J segment 16 bases; nucleotides outside the gene matches: 27. The CDR3 contains 18 residues. CDR3 region: CASSYRPPTSGKSNEKFF. DNA for the CDR3: TGTGCCAGCAGCTATCGCCCCCCTACTAGCGGGAAAAGCAATGAGAAATTCTTC.